The 9 T cell receptor beta chains reported below all come from one sample, sequenced in a study of blood T cell repertoires in COVID-19. Clones were sequenced by immunoSEQ multiplex PCR, and TCRdb holds only the in-frame ones, with some missing. This sample has about 53,000 clones, with approximately 80% found just once. The sample comprised peripheral blood. The receptors stem from a man aged 70-80 years with active or convalescent COVID-19.

This clone was detected once. The chain recombines TRBV9 with TRBJ2-3, with 15 nucleotides matching TRBD2. The germline CDR1 and CDR2 sequences are SGDLS and YYNGEE. CDR3 size: 18 residues. The V gene end was trimmed by 0 bases and the J gene end by 6 bases; junction bases not matched to a gene: 8. CDR3 DNA: TGTGCCAGCAGCGTAGATGAGGGGACTAGCGGGAGGTTGGATACGCAGTATTTT. This translates into CASSVDEGTSGRLDTQYF.

The V gene is TRBV7-2, the J gene TRBJ2-3; D perhaps matches TRBD2 (5 bases). The length of the CDR3 is 15 residues. The V gene lost 4 bases and the J gene lost 1 base, with 12 bases spanning the gap. Germline V gene lookup returns CDR1 SGHTA and CDR2 FQGNSA. The CDR3 nucleotides are TGTGCCAGCAGCTCAAGCGGAGGAGGCACAGATACGCAGTATTTT. Protein: CASSSSGGGTDTQYF.

The chain has TRBV11-2 and TRBJ2-5, with TRBD2 matching 8 bases. CDR1 and CDR2 from the germline V gene are SGHAT and FQNNGV. There are 17 residues in the CDR3. After removal of 1 base from V and 1 base from J, the junction contained 8 bases not matched to a gene. CDR3 sequence reads: CASSLGVGRGGQETQYF. As DNA, the CDR3 is TGTGCCAGCAGCTTAGGAGTGGGACGGGGGGGCCAAGAGACCCAGTACTTC.

V usage is TRBV5-4 and J usage is TRBJ2-5, with 7 bases identical to TRBD2. This CDR3 spans 14 amino acids. Per the germline V gene, CDR1 is SGHNT and CDR2 is YYREEE (reference sequence). Trimming took 0 bases from V and 5 from J; bases not matched to a gene: 4. CDR3 DNA sequence: TGTGCCAGCAGCTTGGCCGGGGGGTTGGAGACCCAGTACTTC. As protein: CASSLAGGLETQYF.

This clone was seen only once. In nucleotides, the CDR3 is TGTGCCAGCAGCTTAGAACCCGGGTTGAACACCGGGGAGCTGTTTTTT. It encodes CASSLEPGLNTGELFF. The chain uses TRBV11-3 and TRBJ2-2; no reliable D call. The V gene's germline CDR1 is SGHNT and CDR2 YENEEA. The CDR3 spans 16 residues. V gave up 0 bases and J gave up 1 base, with 9 bases separating them.

The chain joins TRBV7-2 to TRBJ2-5; possible D gene TRBD2, 5 bases. CDR3 length equals 14 residues. V lost 2 bases and J lost 7, with 14 bases in between. Germline CDR1 is SGHTA and CDR2 is FQGNSA. The CDR3, as DNA: TGTGCCAGCAGCTTACCGACCTCTAGCAGGACCCAGTACTTC. This sequence encodes CASSLPTSSRTQYF.

The gene calls are TRBV19 and TRBJ2-1; TRBD1 matches at 11 bases. CDR1 is LNHDA and CDR2 is SQIVND in the germline V gene (reference sequence). The CDR3 covers 15 residues. J lost 5 bases, V lost 6 bases, and 6 bases had no gene match. The CDR3 spells CASSSGTGGDNEQFF. The CDR3 region has the DNA TGTGCCAGTAGCTCCGGGACAGGGGGAGACAATGAGCAGTTCTTC.

The rearrangement links TRBV9 to TRBJ1-1; D remains unclear. Per germline, CDR1 SGDLS and CDR2 YYNGEE. The CDR3 is made up of 14 amino acids. V lost 3 bases, J lost 5 bases, and 14 bases lay in between. The CDR3 DNA is TGTGCCAGCAGCGCCGGGGTTCTGCGAACTGAAGCTTTCTTT. Protein product: CASSAGVLRTEAFF.

The CDR3 is CASSLGQVRYNEQFF. CDR3 sequence (DNA): TGTGCCAGCAGCTTAGGACAGGTAAGGTACAATGAGCAGTTCTTC. The chain employs TRBV7-2 and TRBJ2-1; a weak D match, TRBD1 (6 bases). Deletions cut 1 base from V and 4 bases from J, with 11 bases between. The CDR3 contains 15 residues. Germline-derived CDR1 and CDR2 are SGHTA and FQGNSA.